This TCR beta chain was recovered during a study of control samples from healthy donors and cancer patients. Libraries were prepared by immunoSEQ multiplex PCR; TCRdb keeps only in-frame clonotypes and omits some of them. The table has fewer than 70,000 clones, around 84% seen once; the top ten hold about 3%. CDR1 is SEHNR and CDR2 is FQNEAQ in the germline V gene (reference sequence). Trimming left V 1 base short and J 7 bases short, with 17 bases between. The CDR3 is made up of 16 amino acids. The rearrangement uses TRBV7-9 and TRBJ1-5; D uncertain. The specimen sequenced was PBMCs. This clonotype originated in a woman aged 50 to 60 with lung cancer. The chain's CDR3 is CASSLELGTEAQPQHF. The CDR3 DNA follows: TGTGCCAGCAGCTTAGAATTGGGCACCGAGGCCCAGCCCCAGCATTTT.